A selection of T cell receptor beta chains follows, all from one sample in a study of blood T cell repertoires in COVID-19. Using immunoSEQ multiplex PCR, the repertoire was profiled, and TCRdb retains in-frame clones only, with some absent. The sample carries fewer than 700,000 clones, 70% to 90% recorded once. Specimen: peripheral blood. These TCRs come from a woman in her 50s with COVID-19, enrolled during active disease. CDR3s include the opening cysteine and the closing phenylalanine or tryptophan. A D gene is named only where the DNA matches it firmly. Some rows mark clone size as missing; the rest say once, few, many or name a class of expanded clone.

D gene: -; J gene: TRBJ1-5; V gene: TRBV2; clone size: -; CDR3 DNA: TGTGCCAGCAGCCTTATTGGGCCGCAGCCCCAGCATTTT; CDR3 protein: CASSLIGPQPQHF
D gene: -; J gene: TRBJ2-3; V gene: TRBV2; clone size: -; CDR3 DNA: TGTGCCAGCAGTGTTTGGGCAGGAAGCACAGATACGCAGTATTTT; CDR3 protein: CASSVWAGSTDTQYF
D gene: -; J gene: TRBJ2-7; V gene: TRBV7-3; clone size: -; CDR3 DNA: TGTGCCAGCAGCTTAGGGAGGTCCGCACGGACAACGAAATCCTACGAGCAGTACTTC; CDR3 protein: CASSLGRSARTTKSYEQYF
D gene: -; J gene: TRBJ2-7; V gene: TRBV28; clone size: -; CDR3 DNA: TGTGCCAGCAGTCCTCAACCCCGTAGCAACCGGGGGAGGTACTTC; CDR3 protein: CASSPQPRSNRGRYF
D gene: -; J gene: TRBJ2-1; V gene: TRBV27; clone size: -; CDR3 DNA: TGTGCCAGCAGCTCCGGACTGTTGGGGAGGCAGTTCTTC; CDR3 protein: CASSSGLLGRQFF
D gene: TRBD1; J gene: TRBJ2-5; V gene: TRBV6-2/TRBV6-3; clone size: -; CDR3 DNA: TGTGCCAGCAGTATACAGGGGGCTACAGAGACCCAGTACTTC; CDR3 protein: CASSIQGATETQYF
D gene: TRBD1; J gene: TRBJ1-5; V gene: TRBV10-3; clone size: -; CDR3 DNA: TGTGCCATCGGACAGGACAATCAGCCCCAGCATTTT; CDR3 protein: CAIGQDNQPQHF
D gene: -; J gene: TRBJ2-7; V gene: TRBV30; clone size: -; CDR3 DNA: TGTGCCTGGAGTCCGGGACTGCACTACGAGCAGTACTTC; CDR3 protein: CAWSPGLHYEQYF
D gene: -; J gene: TRBJ1-5; V gene: TRBV30; clone size: -; CDR3 DNA: TGTGCCTGGAGAGCCAGACTCGGTCAGCCCCAGCATTTT; CDR3 protein: CAWRARLGQPQHF
D gene: -; J gene: TRBJ1-1; V gene: TRBV28; clone size: -; CDR3 DNA: TGTGCCAGCAGGCCCTCCCTAGGGGAAATGGAAGCTTTCTTT; CDR3 protein: CASRPSLGEMEAFF
D gene: -; J gene: TRBJ1-2; V gene: TRBV6-5; clone size: -; CDR3 DNA: TGTGCCAGCAGCCGCGGAGGCAGGATGATCTCTGGCTACACCTTC; CDR3 protein: CASSRGGRMISGYTF
D gene: -; J gene: TRBJ1-1; V gene: TRBV6-5; clone size: -; CDR3 DNA: TGTGCCAGCAGTTACTCGAGGAACACTGAAGCTTTCTTT; CDR3 protein: CASSYSRNTEAFF
D gene: TRBD2; J gene: TRBJ2-7; V gene: TRBV18; clone size: -; CDR3 DNA: TGTGCCAGCTCCCCTTCTAGCGGGGGCTACGAGCAGTACTTC; CDR3 protein: CASSPSSGGYEQYF
D gene: -; J gene: TRBJ1-1; V gene: TRBV18; clone size: -; CDR3 DNA: TGTGCCAGCTCACCTGGCCCCTCAGACACTGAAGCTTTCTTT; CDR3 protein: CASSPGPSDTEAFF
D gene: TRBD2; J gene: TRBJ2-1; V gene: TRBV4-1; clone size: -; CDR3 DNA: TGCGCCAGCAGCCAAGATAAAGGACTAGCGGGCCCCAATGAGCAGTTCTTC; CDR3 protein: CASSQDKGLAGPNEQFF
D gene: -; J gene: TRBJ1-5; V gene: TRBV28; clone size: once; CDR3 DNA: TGTGCCAGCAGGGCTGGGACACCCACTCAGCCCCAGCATTTT; CDR3 protein: CASRAGTPTQPQHF
D gene: TRBD1; J gene: TRBJ1-1; V gene: TRBV9; clone size: -; CDR3 DNA: TGTGCCAGCAGCGCCCTGACAGGGTTGAACACTGAAGCTTTCTTT; CDR3 protein: CASSALTGLNTEAFF
D gene: TRBD1; J gene: TRBJ2-7; V gene: TRBV4-2; clone size: -; CDR3 DNA: TGTGCCAGCAGCCCGGCGGGACAGGTCTCCTACGAGCAGTACTTC; CDR3 protein: CASSPAGQVSYEQYF
D gene: -; J gene: TRBJ1-2; V gene: TRBV7-2; clone size: -; CDR3 DNA: TGTGCCAGCAGCTTAAATTCGGGGGGCGTAGGCTACACCTTC; CDR3 protein: CASSLNSGGVGYTF
D gene: -; J gene: TRBJ1-1; V gene: TRBV30; clone size: -; CDR3 DNA: TGTGCCCGGAGAGCGGTGAACACTGAAGCTTTCTTT; CDR3 protein: CARRAVNTEAFF
D gene: TRBD1; J gene: TRBJ2-5; V gene: TRBV3-1/TRBV3-2; clone size: -; CDR3 DNA: TGTGCCAGCAGCCGCTACAGGGGGCGGGAGACCCAGTACTTC; CDR3 protein: CASSRYRGRETQYF
D gene: TRBD1; J gene: TRBJ2-7; V gene: TRBV19; clone size: -; CDR3 DNA: TGTGCCAGTAGTACCCAGGGGGCTTCCTACGAGCAGTACTTC; CDR3 protein: CASSTQGASYEQYF
D gene: -; J gene: TRBJ1-5; V gene: TRBV5-1; clone size: -; CDR3 DNA: TGCGCCAGCAGCCCCAGGTCGGGGGAACAGCCCCAGCATTTT; CDR3 protein: CASSPRSGEQPQHF
D gene: -; J gene: TRBJ1-4; V gene: TRBV15; clone size: once; CDR3 DNA: TGTGCCACCGGGCAGGAATCAACTAATGAAAAACTGTTTTTT; CDR3 protein: CATGQESTNEKLFF
D gene: -; J gene: TRBJ2-7; V gene: TRBV9; clone size: -; CDR3 DNA: TGTGCCAGCAGCGCCTACCCCGGACAGAATTACGAGCAGTACTTC; CDR3 protein: CASSAYPGQNYEQYF
D gene: TRBD1; J gene: TRBJ1-2; V gene: TRBV5-1; clone size: -; CDR3 DNA: TGCGCCAGCAGCCAACTAAGGACAGGGGGCTATGGCTACACCTTC; CDR3 protein: CASSQLRTGGYGYTF
D gene: TRBD1; J gene: TRBJ1-2; V gene: TRBV12-3/TRBV12-4; clone size: -; CDR3 DNA: TGTGCCAGCGGACAGGGGCCCTATGGCTACACCTTC; CDR3 protein: CASGQGPYGYTF